This T cell receptor (beta chain) was profiled in a study of cytomegalovirus exposure and HLA in healthy donors (dated by TCRdb to 2015 to 2018). The study in broad terms: An earlier analysis of approximately 640 of the donors reported 276 Gb of sequence data and some 100 million unique TCR beta sequences from around 200 million T cells. An early release that covered around 590 HLA-typed donors contained approximately 290 gigabases of sequencing data and tens of millions of unique TCR sequences. The genetic ancestry cluster associated with self-reported Caucasian donors included roughly 84% of the roughly 400 genotyped donors. The study aimed to test whether cataloging public T cell receptors could reveal signatures of past pathogen exposure. The study profiled the T cell repertoires of hundreds of subjects by immunosequencing and related them to cytomegalovirus serostatus. In addition to the first cohort of 666 subjects, a separate validation cohort of some 120 different subjects was used. The study combined high-throughput TCR immunosequencing, statistical association of individual TCRs with disease status, and machine learning to predict cytomegalovirus infection status. In a later analysis, previously published TCR beta repertoires from some 640 donors were re-analyzed and high-resolution HLA genotyping was added so that TCR occurrence patterns could be studied. In the later analysis, no new phenotypic data were used to find candidate immune exposures; instead, reliance was placed on TCR beta sequences and their occurrence across donors. An earlier analysis of approximately 630 of the donors applied high-throughput TCR beta sequencing to assess whether each TCR beta V gene segment acted as functional or pseudogenic. Donor age, sex, ethnicity and CMV serostatus were compiled alongside the repertoire data. Genome-wide SNP genotypes for about 65% of the roughly 670 donors were used in a later genetic analysis, which treated that subset as a discovery cohort. Every discovery cohort repertoire had been produced on one sequencing platform. Class I and class II HLA loci were covered by the typing at four-digit resolution. The number of typed donors differed by locus: about 629-640 for A, B, C, DRB1 and DQB1; about 520 for DQA1; approximately 610 for DPA1; and 400 to 480 for DPB1. Roughly five DR-DQ haplotypes were handled as single units for association and clustering, since linkage in the cohort was strong. Across 300 to 400 genotyped donors of the cohort, an average of approximately 200,000 unique TCR beta nucleotide sequences per donor were sequenced, and approximately 19% of those sequences were non-productive. Overall study results and their limits: Strong co-occurrence of HLA alleles, especially DR and DQ, made assigning TCR associations to individual alleles difficult. In a later genetic analysis, a missense DCLRE1C variant was associated with V-gene and J-gene trimming of TCR beta chains, and the association was replicated in an independent cohort. According to a later analysis, TCR association rates differed among HLA loci, with DRB1 alleles showing the most associated TCRs and HLA-C alleles showing the fewest. The earlier analysis of approximately 540 of the donors excluded fewer than 20 rarely observed V segments, including chromosome 9 orphons, because counts were too low. A further reported finding was that TCR beta sequences accurately predicted the HLA-A and HLA-B alleles for most subjects in the first cohort. The authors suggested that the approach could potentially be generalized to other disease states and immunological phenotypes. Because HLA typing was missing for some donors at each locus, association tests included only the typed subset. In an earlier analysis of about 600 of the donors, most TCR beta V segments appeared in productive rearrangements about 87% or about 30% of the time, broadly matching IMGT annotations. Compared with equally common non-associated chains, HLA-associated TCR beta chains in a later analysis were more clonally expanded and had lower generation probabilities. According to a later genetic analysis, donors in an Asian-associated ancestry cluster had fewer N-insertions in productive TCRs than the roughly 660-donor mean. Linkage disequilibrium might explain the correlated functional status among segregating V segments, but an unknown experimental factor could not be excluded. While some public TCRs were present in many individuals, most TCR sequences turned up only very rarely across donors. At a false discovery rate of 0.05, a later analysis linked 16,000 or so TCR beta sequences to specific HLA alleles. The study gave a list of around 170 TCR beta chains associated with cytomegalovirus. Some IMGT-functional V segments, including TRBV6-2 and TRBV6-3, could not be distinguished by the 87-base-pair reads and were therefore excluded. The only immune exposure information available for the cohort was CMV serostatus. In a later analysis, most CMV-associated TCR beta chains were found to appear HLA-restricted, with HLA associations seemingly driven largely by CMV exposure. According to a later analysis, parvovirus B19, influenza, CMV and Epstein-Barr virus appeared linked to several top co-occurrence clusters. In vitro tests confirmed that a few of the cytomegalovirus-associated TCR beta chains recognize cytomegalovirus antigens. Presence/absence analyses assumed roughly uniform sequencing depth across donors, an assumption that may not hold. The classifier was reported to diagnose cytomegalovirus status with high specificity and sensitivity in both the original and validation cohorts. The sequencing pipeline was judged likely to have produced a cluster of highly shared sequence variants as a technical artifact. This cohort had only TCR beta chains sequenced, and the lack of alpha or paired-chain data limited which features could be detected.

The CDR3 covers 16 residues, taking in both the cysteine and the phenylalanine. The entry retains the CDR3 DNA only, 48 bases that are in frame from base 1. The cohort was made up of around 720 healthy bone marrow donors. All cohort members were sampled while nominally healthy, although unrecorded immune exposures were likely present. The donor tested CMV seronegative and was one of the 352 seronegative cohort members. Each donor provided a peripheral blood sample, and peripheral blood mononuclear cells were used for TCR beta sequencing. Genomic DNA extraction from the blood cell samples was performed with the Qiagen DNeasy Blood Extraction Kit. Library generation was performed with the immunoSEQ multiplex PCR assay. For the multiplex PCR, a mixture combining 60 forward primers for TCR Vbeta segments and 13 reverse primers for TCR Jbeta segments was used. Amplification of the CDR3 region of rearranged TCR beta genes was performed with a multiplex PCR assay on genomic DNA. The amplified TCR beta libraries were sequenced on the Illumina HiSeq System as 87-base-pair reads. Under the source paper's analysis protocol: A later analysis counted tens of millions of unique TCR beta chains across the 550 to 750 repertoires, and some 12 million of these chains were shared by at least two donors. Raw reads were error-corrected and collapsed into unique sequences by a nearest-neighbor algorithm in which closely related sequences were merged to remove PCR and sequencing errors. V, D and J gene segments were assigned by aligning CDR3 sequences to IMGT reference sequences. For a sequence to be retained, a match of at least six nucleotides to both a V gene segment and a J gene segment was required. A rearrangement was called productive if the CDR3 had no stop codons and remained in frame with V and J, and every other rearrangement was called non-productive. CDR3 was defined according to IMGT convention as the region running from the second conserved V-encoded cysteine to the conserved J-encoded phenylalanine. The earlier analysis of about 620 of the donors excluded sequences that lacked an unambiguous match to a single V gene segment. An earlier analysis of fewer than 750 of the donors called V segments functional above 56.7% productive rearrangements and segregating when the between-donor standard deviation exceeded 5%. To diagnose cytomegalovirus status from the catalog of TCR beta chain sequences, a statistical classification framework was built. V and J gene assignment, in a later analysis, came from comparing TCR nucleotide sequences with IMGT/GENE-DB human TR gene sequences. Using the TCRdist pipeline, a later analysis assigned CDR3 sequences along with most-parsimonious VDJ recombination scenarios. A later analysis defined each TCR beta chain by its CDR3 amino acid sequence plus V-gene family, and excluded reads lacking a unique V-gene family. A later analysis removed roughly 590 highly shared, low-generation-probability nucleotide sequences to deal with suspected cross-contamination and a sequencing artifact. A later analysis calculated a clonal expansion index for each public chain from normalized within-repertoire ranks of inferred template counts. Generation probabilities in a later analysis came from a VDJ recombination model fitted to out-of-frame rearrangements, and those results were checked against IGoR. In a later analysis, hypergeometric tests were used to score TCR-TCR, TCR-HLA and TCR-CMV co-occurrence, with a repertoire-size bias correction applied to TCR pairs. A later analysis estimated false discovery rates by permuting HLA or CMV assignments 20 times. A later analysis grouped co-occurring TCRs with DBSCAN, adding TCRdist sequence similarity when clustering within HLA-allele-positive subsets. For co-occurrence clustering, repertoires with fewer than 30,000 or more than 120,000 public chains were excluded, along with roughly 5 repertoires with anomalous nucleotide sharing. This is the immuneACCESS table as TCRdb keeps it, with only in-frame sequences that have V and J called. A part of the clones is gone; compared with another copy, unresolved V genes explain less than half, and the rest is unexplained. V, J and clone size are those of that table, while D and trimming were read from the DNA. For this sample there are about 200,000 clones; around 73% appear just once. In total, the top ten clones hold less than 4.5% of the sample.

Remarks on this clone: There is no known antigen for this receptor. Base-call qualities are not available, and no considerably larger clone is one nucleotide away.

The sequenced sample consisted of PBMCs. The chain is made from TRBV1 and TRBJ2-5; the table's D call, TRBD2, has no DNA check behind it. TRBV1 is recorded as a pseudogene. This sequence originates from a male donor in good health and CMV-seronegative. The CDR3 sequence is CTSSHRLAGLQETQYF. The DNA is TGCACCAGCAGCCACAGACTAGCGGGGCTACAAGAGACCCAGTACTTC.